This TCR beta chain was found in a study of blood T cell repertoires in COVID-19. As for the study in general: Samples came from the United States, Italy and Spain, spanning acute and convalescent COVID-19. The cDNA or gDNA used as material had been derived from T cells, B-cell-depleted T cells, or PBMCs.

Original processing notes: Counts of nucleated cells, estimated from reference gene primer amplification, were obtained. Sequencing used immunoSEQ multiplex PCR; TCRdb keeps in-frame clones, though not all of them. The V and J calls and clone size are taken from that table; D and trimming were inferred from the DNA. The sample includes 90,000 to 120,000 clones, about three quarters of them seen just once. The germline V gene has CDR1 SEHNR and CDR2 FQNEAQ (reference sequence). The CDR3 is 14 amino acids. V lost 5 bases, J lost 1 base, and 9 bases lay in between. The gene calls are TRBV7-9 and TRBJ1-5; D is undetermined. Sequencing was performed on peripheral blood. The source of this sequence is a man between 65 and 85 years old with acute or convalescent COVID-19. The CDR3 loop is CASSPPRSNQPQHF. In DNA form, the CDR3 reads TGTGCCAGCAGCCCCCCTCGGAGCAATCAGCCCCAGCATTTT.